The clone carrying this T cell receptor beta chain was counted a single time. What it binds is unknown. Produced via immunoSEQ multiplex PCR; TCRdb's table is partial and in-frame only. The sample carries some 80,000 clones, just over 90% recorded once. The sample comes from a study of OX40 agonist ivuxolimab in advanced cancers. For the study at large: The dose-escalation cohort was around 83% male, with a mean age of 60 years, ranging roughly 23 to 85. In three patients, partial responses were observed, one with hepatocellular carcinoma and two with cutaneous melanoma.

Germline CDR1 is SGHRS and CDR2 is YFSETQ. The CDR3 length is 14 residues. Trimming left V 4 bases short and J 1 base short, with 11 bases between. General observations from the study: Antigen specificity of clonally expanded peripheral T cells was not established.

The chain recombines TRBV5-1 with TRBJ2-5; no clear D. This specimen consisted of CD4+ or CD8+ T cells sorted from blood, obtained in a trial of the OX40 agonist ivuxolimab. The source of this sequence is an adult with an advanced solid tumor such as melanoma, head and neck, liver or kidney cancer. The CDR3 region is CASSTPQVQETQYF. DNA for the CDR3: TGCGCCAGCAGCACACCCCAGGTCCAAGAGACCCAGTACTTC. Full variable domain (outside the CDR3, taken from reference TRBV5-1 and TRBJ2-5): KAGVTQTPRYLIKTRGQQVTLSCSPISGHRSVSWYQQTPGQGLQFLFEYFSETQRNKGNFPGRFSGRQFSNSRSEMNVSTLELGDSALYLCASSTPQVQETQYFGPGTRLLVL.